This T cell receptor beta chain was sequenced for a study of follicular helper T cells after annual influenza vaccination (dated by TCRdb to between 2016 and 2019). In the study overall: After each seasonal influenza vaccination, blood samples were collected on days 0, 7 and 28. To study recall of cTfh clones, some subjects were followed across successive annual vaccinations spanning the 2013-2014, 2014-2015 and 2015-2016 seasons. One week after vaccination, a second recruited cohort of 12 to 13 subjects (Table S1) displayed a similar ICOS+CD38+ cTfh response. Multi-year samples were obtained from about 6 subjects, with two vaccination seasons covered for four subjects and three seasons covered for two subjects. Samples from 2013-2014 were cryopreserved, whereas samples from 2015 were processed immediately after collection.

To note about this clone: The antigen it binds to is not known. No clone much larger than this one lies a single base away; base qualities are absent.

The sample's time point, from its label and the paper: 2014-2015 season, pre-vaccination. TCRB sequencing was used to follow sorted CD4 subsets from the blood of adults before and after they were given the seasonal inactivated influenza vaccine (Fluvarix). To be eligible, subjects had to live in the community and must not have received influenza vaccine in the previous 6 months. Subjects were excluded for influenza vaccine contraindications, substance abuse, HIV/AIDS, active malignancy, immunomodulatory medication, or active illness such as respiratory infection. At each time point, about 40 to 110 mL of blood was collected. Ficoll-Paque PLUS or SepMate separation was used to isolate PBMC. As a non-Tfh subset for comparison, CXCR5- memory CD4 T cells were sorted. Before DNA extraction, cell subsets were sorted from PBMC on a BD FACS Aria. Libraries were built with the immunoSEQ multiplex PCR assay. Adaptive Biotechnologies carried out TCRB amplification, library preparation, sequencing and preliminary bioinformatics at Survey level resolution. The authors' pipeline ran thus. Clonality was calculated in R as 1 minus normalized Shannon entropy, and the Gini index was calculated with the R package ineq. Overlap score was the summed counts of shared sequences divided by total counts of all sequences in both compared samples. Shared-clonotype significance used Fisher's exact test assuming a theoretical repertoire of 10^7 TCRB sequences. TCRdb limited this immuneACCESS table to in-frame rearrangements with V and J called. A share of clones is missing; checked studies link under half to unresolved V genes, and the rest is unexplained. The D gene and trimming were derived from the DNA, and the V and J assignments and clone size from that table. In this sample the table shows about 15,000 clones, 84% of which occur a single time. Together, the top ten hold 0.27% of the sample.

Results the study describes overall, beyond this receptor: ICOS+CD38+ cTfh clonality correlated with the frequency of that population, and its change correlated with the change in circulating plasmablast frequency. Successive annual vaccinations recalled a recurring oligoclonal ICOS+CD38+ cTfh response that included tetramer and AIM influenza-specific clonotypes. Day 7 ICOS+CD38+ clones were most often found later in ICOS-CD38- cTfh, suggesting that subset may serve as a memory reservoir. Only about 9.5-21% of analyzed cells yielded productive TCRB sequences, so sampling of rare clonotypes was not possible. When influenza clone enrichment was assessed, the possibility that the much larger non-cTfh compartments were undersampled could not be excluded.

The CDR3 has 14 amino acids, counting the end cysteine and phenylalanine. CDR3 DNA is the only sequence kept; it has 42 bases, read in frame from the first base. V loses 0 bases, J loses 5 bases, and the germline ends lie 10 bases apart. In the germline V gene, CDR1 corresponds to SGDLS and CDR2 to YYNGEE. This receptor was taken from an adult who received the influenza vaccine. This chain is built from TRBV9 and TRBJ2-3; no D gene is confidently identified. The sequences come from CXCR5- memory CD4+ T cells sorted from blood, collected on the day of influenza vaccination. What this sample's cell subset or site label stands for: CXCR5- memory CD4 T cells. The DNA sequence is given as TGTGCCAGCAGCGTAGAGGCGAAGGGAGATACGCAGTATTTT. It translates to CASSVEAKGDTQYF. Outside the CDR3, residues come from the reference TRBV9 and TRBJ2-3 proteins, so the full variable domain is: DSGVTQTPKHLITATGQRVTLRCSPRSGDLSVYWYQQSLDQGLQFLIQYYNGEERAKGNILERFSAQQFPDLHSELNLSSLELGDSALYFCASSVEAKGDTQYFGPGTRLTVL.